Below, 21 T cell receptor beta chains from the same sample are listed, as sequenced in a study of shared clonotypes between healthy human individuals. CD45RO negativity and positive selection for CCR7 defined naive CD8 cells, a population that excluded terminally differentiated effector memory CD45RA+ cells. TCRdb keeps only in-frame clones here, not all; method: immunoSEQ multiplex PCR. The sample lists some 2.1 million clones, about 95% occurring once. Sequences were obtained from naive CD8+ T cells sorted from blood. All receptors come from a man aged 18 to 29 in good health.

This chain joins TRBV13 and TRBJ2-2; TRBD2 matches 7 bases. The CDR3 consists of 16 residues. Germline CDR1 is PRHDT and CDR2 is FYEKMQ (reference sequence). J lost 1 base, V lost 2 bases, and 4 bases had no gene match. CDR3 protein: CASSLWERGNTGELFF. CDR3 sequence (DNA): TGTGCCAGCAGCTTATGGGAGCGGGGGAACACCGGGGAGCTGTTTTTT.

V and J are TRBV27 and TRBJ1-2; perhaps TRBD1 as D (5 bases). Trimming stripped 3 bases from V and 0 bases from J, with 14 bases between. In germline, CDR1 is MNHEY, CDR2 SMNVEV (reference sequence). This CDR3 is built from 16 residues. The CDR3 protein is CASSFGAGQANYGYTF. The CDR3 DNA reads TGTGCCAGCAGTTTTGGGGCAGGGCAAGCTAACTATGGCTACACCTTC.

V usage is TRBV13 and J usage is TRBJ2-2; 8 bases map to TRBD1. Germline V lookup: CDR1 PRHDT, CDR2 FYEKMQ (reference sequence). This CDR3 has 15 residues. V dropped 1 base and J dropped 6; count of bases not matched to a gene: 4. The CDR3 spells CASSLEDRDSGELFF. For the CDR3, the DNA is TGTGCCAGCAGCTTAGAGGACAGGGATTCCGGGGAGCTGTTTTTT.

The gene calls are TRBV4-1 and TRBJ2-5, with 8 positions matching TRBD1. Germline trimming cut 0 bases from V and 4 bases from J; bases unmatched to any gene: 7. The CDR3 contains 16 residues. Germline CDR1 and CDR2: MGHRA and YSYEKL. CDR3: CASSQEGQGNRETQYF. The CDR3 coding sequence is TGCGCCAGCAGCCAAGAAGGACAGGGTAACAGAGAGACCCAGTACTTC.

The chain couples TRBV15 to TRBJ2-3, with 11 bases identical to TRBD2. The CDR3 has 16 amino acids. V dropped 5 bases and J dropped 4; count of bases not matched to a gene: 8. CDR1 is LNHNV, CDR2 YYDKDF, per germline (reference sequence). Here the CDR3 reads CATSGYSGGAADTQYF. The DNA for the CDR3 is TGTGCCACCAGCGGGTATAGCGGGGGGGCCGCAGATACGCAGTATTTT.

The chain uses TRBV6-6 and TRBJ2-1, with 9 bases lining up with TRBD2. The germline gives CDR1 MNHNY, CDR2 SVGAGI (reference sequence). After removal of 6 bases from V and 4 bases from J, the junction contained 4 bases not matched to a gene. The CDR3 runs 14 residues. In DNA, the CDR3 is TGTGCCAGCAGACCGGGACTAGCTTACAATGAGCAGTTCTTC. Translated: CASRPGLAYNEQFF.

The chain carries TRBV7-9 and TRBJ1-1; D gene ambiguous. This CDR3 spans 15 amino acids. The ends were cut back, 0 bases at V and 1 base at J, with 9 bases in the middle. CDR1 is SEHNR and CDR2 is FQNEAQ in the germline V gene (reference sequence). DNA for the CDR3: TGTGCCAGCAGCTTAGCCTCAGGAAAGAACACTGAAGCTTTCTTT. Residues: CASSLASGKNTEAFF.

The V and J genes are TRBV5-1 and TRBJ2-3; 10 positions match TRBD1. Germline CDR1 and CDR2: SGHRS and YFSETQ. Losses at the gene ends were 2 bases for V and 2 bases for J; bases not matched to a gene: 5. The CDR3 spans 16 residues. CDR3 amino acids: CASSFGTGASTDTQYF. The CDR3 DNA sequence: TGCGCCAGCAGCTTCGGGACAGGGGCTTCCACAGATACGCAGTATTTT.

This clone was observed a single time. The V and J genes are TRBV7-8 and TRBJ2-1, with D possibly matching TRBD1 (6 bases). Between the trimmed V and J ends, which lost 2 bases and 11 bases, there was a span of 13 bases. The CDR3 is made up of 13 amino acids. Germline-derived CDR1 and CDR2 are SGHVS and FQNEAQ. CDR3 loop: CASSLLAGDQQFF. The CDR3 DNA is TGTGCCAGCAGCTTACTAGCAGGGGATCAGCAGTTCTTC.

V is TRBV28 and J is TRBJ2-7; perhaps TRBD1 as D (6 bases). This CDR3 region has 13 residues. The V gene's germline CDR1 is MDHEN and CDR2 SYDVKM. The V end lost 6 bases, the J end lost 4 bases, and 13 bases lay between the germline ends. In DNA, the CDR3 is TGTGCCAGCAGCCTCCTGGGGGCGTACGAGCAGTACTTC. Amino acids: CASSLLGAYEQYF.

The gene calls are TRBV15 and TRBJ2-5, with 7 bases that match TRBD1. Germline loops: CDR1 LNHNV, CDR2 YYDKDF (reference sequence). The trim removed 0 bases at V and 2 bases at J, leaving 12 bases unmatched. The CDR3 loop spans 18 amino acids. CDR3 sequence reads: CATSRDSHRDRLQETQYF. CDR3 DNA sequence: TGTGCCACCAGCAGAGATTCCCACCGGGACAGACTACAAGAGACCCAGTACTTC.

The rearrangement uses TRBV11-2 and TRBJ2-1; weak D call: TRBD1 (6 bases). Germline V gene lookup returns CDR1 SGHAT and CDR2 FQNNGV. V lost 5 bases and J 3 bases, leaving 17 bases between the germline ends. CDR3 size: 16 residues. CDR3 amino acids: CASSPKLGAGYNEQFF. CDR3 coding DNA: TGTGCCAGCAGCCCGAAACTGGGGGCTGGCTACAATGAGCAGTTCTTC.

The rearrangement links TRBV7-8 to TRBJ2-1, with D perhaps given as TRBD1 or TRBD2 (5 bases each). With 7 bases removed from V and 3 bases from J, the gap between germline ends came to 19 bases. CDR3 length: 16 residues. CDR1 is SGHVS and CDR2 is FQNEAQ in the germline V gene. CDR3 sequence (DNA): TGTGCCAGCAACCAAATGGGGGAGACCTTCTACAATGAGCAGTTCTTC. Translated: CASNQMGETFYNEQFF.

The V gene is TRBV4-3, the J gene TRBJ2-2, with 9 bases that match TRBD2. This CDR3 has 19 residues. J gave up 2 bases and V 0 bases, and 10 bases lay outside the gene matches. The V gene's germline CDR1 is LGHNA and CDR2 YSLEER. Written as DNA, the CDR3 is TGCGCCAGCAGCCAAGAGGCTCTCCCGGGACTAGCTAACACCGGGGAGCTGTTTTTT. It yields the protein CASSQEALPGLANTGELFF.

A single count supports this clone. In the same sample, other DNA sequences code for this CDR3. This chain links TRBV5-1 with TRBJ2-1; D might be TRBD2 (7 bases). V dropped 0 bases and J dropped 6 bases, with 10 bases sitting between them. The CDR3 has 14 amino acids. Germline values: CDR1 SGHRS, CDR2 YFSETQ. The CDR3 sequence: CASSLEGGVNEQFF. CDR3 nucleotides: TGCGCCAGCAGCTTGGAAGGGGGGGTCAATGAGCAGTTCTTC.

The DNA for the CDR3 is TGTGCCAGCAGCAACGGGACAGCCCGATGGAGTGGCTACACCTTC. This translates into CASSNGTARWSGYTF. The V and J genes are TRBV5-6 and TRBJ1-2, with 7 nucleotides matching TRBD1. The CDR3 runs to 15 residues. V was clipped by 4 bases and J by 7 bases; unmatched bases: 13. The germline CDR1 and CDR2 sequences are SGHDT and YYEEEE.

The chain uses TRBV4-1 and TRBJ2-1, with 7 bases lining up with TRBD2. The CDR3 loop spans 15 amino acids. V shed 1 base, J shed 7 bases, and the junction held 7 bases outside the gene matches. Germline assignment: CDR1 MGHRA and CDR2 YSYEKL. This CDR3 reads CASSQGREPTNEQFF. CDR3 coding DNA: TGCGCCAGCAGCCAAGGGCGGGAGCCAACAAATGAGCAGTTCTTC.

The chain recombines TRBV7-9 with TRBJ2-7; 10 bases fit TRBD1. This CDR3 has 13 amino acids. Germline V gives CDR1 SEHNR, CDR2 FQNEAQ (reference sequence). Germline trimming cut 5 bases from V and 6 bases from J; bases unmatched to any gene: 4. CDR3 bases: TGTGCCAGCAGCGCCCGGGACAGGGGCGAGCAGTACTTC. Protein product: CASSARDRGEQYF.

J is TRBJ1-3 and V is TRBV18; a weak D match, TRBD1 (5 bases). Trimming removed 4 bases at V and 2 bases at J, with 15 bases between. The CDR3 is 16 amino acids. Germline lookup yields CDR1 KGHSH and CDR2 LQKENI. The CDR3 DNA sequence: TGTGCCAGCTCACGTCCGGGGACGATTCCTGGAAACACCATATATTTT. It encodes CASSRPGTIPGNTIYF.

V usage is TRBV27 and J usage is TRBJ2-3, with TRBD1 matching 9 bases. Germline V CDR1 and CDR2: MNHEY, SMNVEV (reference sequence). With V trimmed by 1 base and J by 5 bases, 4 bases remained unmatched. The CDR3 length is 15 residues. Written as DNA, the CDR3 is TGTGCCAGCAGTTTATGGGACAGGGCTCGAGATACGCAGTATTTT. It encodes CASSLWDRARDTQYF.

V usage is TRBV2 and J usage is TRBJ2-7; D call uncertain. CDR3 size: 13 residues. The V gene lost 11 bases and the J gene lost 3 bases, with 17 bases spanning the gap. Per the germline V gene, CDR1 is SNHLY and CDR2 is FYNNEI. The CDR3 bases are TGTGCCCCAAGTGGCCCGGACGGCTACGAGCAGTACTTC. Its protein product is CAPSGPDGYEQYF.